The next 8 T cell receptor beta chains were all read from a single sample in a study of blood T cell repertoires in COVID-19. Sequenced by immunoSEQ multiplex PCR; TCRdb stores in-frame clones only, minus some. The sample shows approximately 240,000 clones, 65% to 85% of them seen only once. Sequencing was carried out using peripheral blood. The receptors were sampled from a woman aged 40 to 49 with active or convalescent COVID-19.

There are many counts of this clone. This chain links TRBV2 with TRBJ2-7; maybe TRBD1 (6 bases). The CDR3 spans 13 residues. V dropped 7 bases and J dropped 3 bases, with 13 bases sitting between them. Germline-derived CDR1 and CDR2 are SNHLY and FYNNEI. CDR3 in DNA: TGTGCCAGCAAATGGACAGAATACTACGAGCAGTACGTC. As protein: CASKWTEYYEQYV.

V usage is TRBV28 and J usage is TRBJ2-2; TRBD2 agrees at 7 bases. Germline lookup yields CDR1 MDHEN and CDR2 SYDVKM. The junction had 6 bases not matched to a gene; V was cut back by 10 bases and J by 4 bases. The CDR3 runs 13 residues. The CDR3 loop reads CATRWGGTGELFF. Here the CDR3 DNA reads TGTGCCACCAGGTGGGGGGGCACCGGGGAGCTGTTTTTT.

This chain links TRBV2 with TRBJ1-2; 7 nucleotides match TRBD1. Germline V gives CDR1 SNHLY, CDR2 FYNNEI. The CDR3 is 13 amino acids. V shed 6 bases, J shed 8 bases, and the junction held 9 bases outside the gene matches. CDR3 nucleotide sequence: TGTGCCAGCAGGATAGACAGGGTAGCCGGCTACACCTTC. Amino acids: CASRIDRVAGYTF.

V gene TRBV19 combines with J gene TRBJ1-3, with D perhaps matching TRBD1 (5 bases). The germline V gene has CDR1 LNHDA and CDR2 SQIVND (reference sequence). The CDR3 consists of 12 residues. V lost 6 bases, J lost 7 bases, and 10 bases lay in between. CDR3 in amino acids: CASRPDTNTIYF. The CDR3 DNA sequence: TGTGCCAGTAGGCCGGACACTAACACCATATATTTT.

The chain recombines TRBV9 with TRBJ2-1, with a possible D match to TRBD1 (6 bases). The CDR3 is 13 amino acids. The ends were cut back, 0 bases at V and 8 bases at J, with 9 bases in the middle. CDR1 and CDR2 from the germline V gene are SGDLS and YYNGEE. The CDR3 DNA sequence: TGTGCCAGCAGCGTAGGCGAGGGGGATGAGCAGTTCTTC. This codes for CASSVGEGDEQFF.

The rearrangement uses TRBV4-1 and TRBJ1-6; 7 bases map to TRBD1. The CDR3 covers 17 residues. With 1 base clipped from V and 6 bases from J, the junction kept 9 bases outside the gene matches. Germline lookup yields CDR1 MGHRA and CDR2 YSYEKL. The CDR3 spells CASSQGRVGQLNSPLHF. DNA of the CDR3: TGCGCCAGCAGCCAAGGCAGGGTGGGACAGCTTAATTCACCCCTCCACTTT.

This clone was observed once. The V gene is TRBV9, the J gene TRBJ1-2; 7 bases fit TRBD1. V trimming: 6 bases; J trimming: 3 bases; junction bases outside the gene matches: 8. The CDR3 totals 14 residues. Per the germline V gene, CDR1 is SGDLS and CDR2 is YYNGEE. CDR3 DNA: TGTGCCAGCATGGCGAGGGGGCCGGACTATGGCTACACCTTC. Encoded protein: CASMARGPDYGYTF.

The chain links TRBV30 to TRBJ1-4; TRBD1 is a possible D gene (6 bases). The CDR3 is 12 residues long. Trimming stripped 0 bases from V and 7 bases from J, with 6 bases between. Germline V gives CDR1 GTSNPN, CDR2 SVGIG (reference sequence). CDR3 loop: CAWSVQGEKLFF. For the CDR3, the DNA is TGTGCCTGGAGTGTACAGGGTGAAAAACTGTTTTTT.